This T cell receptor (beta chain) was recovered during a study of human CD8 memory T cell subsets (dated by TCRdb to the early 2020s). Turning to the overall study: The clonal relationships among stem-like (TSTEM), progenitor exhausted-like (TPEX) and effector memory CD8+ T cell subsets were assessed by comparing the TCRbeta repertoires of these subsets. TCRbeta repertoires were obtained from roughly 6 donors, each contributing TSTEM, TPEX and effector memory subsets.

Density gradient separation was used to isolate peripheral blood mononuclear cells from healthy donor buffy coats. Negative magnetic separation using EasySep or MojoSort CD8+ T cell isolation kits was how the study enriched total CD8+ T cells. For each subset, total RNA was extracted using an RNeasy Mini Kit from duplicate vials of 150,000 sorted CD8+ T cells. PBMCs were used either fresh or after being cryopreserved in fetal bovine serum containing around 9.6% DMSO. CD8+ T cell subsets were sorted to purity by fluorescence-activated cell sorting on a FACSAria III. In the case of this clonotype: The antigen it binds to is not known.

A Human TCR Profiling Kit was used to prepare UMI-labeled 5' RACE TCRbeta libraries. Every TCRbeta library was prepared in parallel with an identical number of PCR cycles. As for the authors' bioinformatics: Each TCRbeta library contained between roughly 2,900 and 18,000 functional CDR3beta clonotypes. UMI extraction and consensus assembly used MIGEC 1.2.9, requiring at least three reads per UMI. MiXCR 3.0.3 was used to extract in-frame CDR3beta repertoires. Diversity metrics were computed in VDJtools 1.2.1 after downsampling each sample to 42,000 randomly selected UMIs. Repertoire overlap metrics D, R and F2 were calculated in VDJtools for the top 3,000 clones of each sample pair. TCRdb reprocessed the reads and lists each CDR3 protein sequence as a single entry, with no DNA. These V and J calls originate from TCRdb's pipeline instead of the authors' own analysis. This sample's clone table shows around 12,000 distinct CDR3 sequences. The ten top clones hold 13% to 15% of the sample.

The CDR3, from cysteine to phenylalanine, totals 15 residues. The DNA sequence is not available. From a lookup of the germline V gene, CDR1 and CDR2 are MNHEY and SVGAGI. What the authors observed across the whole study: Chao1 estimates suggested greater repertoire diversity in TSTEM than in TPEX subsets, potentially reflecting a broader range of specificities. Normalized Shannon-Wiener diversity was similarly high in the TSTEM and TPEX subsets, while the effector memory subsets were comparatively less diverse. Although both stem-like subsets shared clonotypes with effector memory cells, the overlap between TSTEM and TPEX repertoires was minimal, suggesting distinct antigen spectra for the TSTEM and TPEX subsets. Only TCRbeta chains were sequenced, and the repertoire comparisons were based on over 5 donors and tested using paired t-tests with Bonferroni correction.

The specimen was CD8+ T cells from PBMCs. The clonotype was recovered from a human donor in good health. The rearrangement combines TRBV6-5 with TRBJ2-2. This receptor carries the CDR3 CASSYSKGGAGELFF.